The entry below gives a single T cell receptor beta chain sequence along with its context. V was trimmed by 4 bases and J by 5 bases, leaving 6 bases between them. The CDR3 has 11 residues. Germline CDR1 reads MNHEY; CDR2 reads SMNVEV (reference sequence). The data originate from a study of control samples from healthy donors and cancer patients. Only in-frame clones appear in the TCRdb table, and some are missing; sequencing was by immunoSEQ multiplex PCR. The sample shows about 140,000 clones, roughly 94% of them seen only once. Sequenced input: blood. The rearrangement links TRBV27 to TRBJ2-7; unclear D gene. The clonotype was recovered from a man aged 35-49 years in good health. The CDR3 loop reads CASSWGHEQYF. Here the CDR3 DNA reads TGTGCCAGCAGTTGGGGTCACGAGCAGTACTTC.